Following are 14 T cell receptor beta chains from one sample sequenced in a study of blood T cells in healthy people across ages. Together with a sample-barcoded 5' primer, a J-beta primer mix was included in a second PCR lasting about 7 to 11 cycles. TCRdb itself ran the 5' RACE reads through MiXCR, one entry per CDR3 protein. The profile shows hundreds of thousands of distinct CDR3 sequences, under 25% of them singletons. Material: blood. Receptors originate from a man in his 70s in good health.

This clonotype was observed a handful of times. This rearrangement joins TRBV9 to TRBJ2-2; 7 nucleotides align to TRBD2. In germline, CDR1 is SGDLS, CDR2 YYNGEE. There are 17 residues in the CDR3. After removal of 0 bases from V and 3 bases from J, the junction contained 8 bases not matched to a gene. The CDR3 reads CASSVVGGRADTGELFF. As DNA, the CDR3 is TGTGCCAGCAGCGTAGTAGGTGGGAGGGCCGACACCGGGGAGCTGTTTTTT.

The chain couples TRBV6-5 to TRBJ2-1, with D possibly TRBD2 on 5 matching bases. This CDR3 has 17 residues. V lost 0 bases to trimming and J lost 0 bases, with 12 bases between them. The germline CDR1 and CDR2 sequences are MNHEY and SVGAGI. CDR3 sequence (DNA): TGTGCCAGCAGTTACTCAGTGGGAGTCCTCTCCTACAATGAGCAGTTCTTC. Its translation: CASSYSVGVLSYNEQFF.

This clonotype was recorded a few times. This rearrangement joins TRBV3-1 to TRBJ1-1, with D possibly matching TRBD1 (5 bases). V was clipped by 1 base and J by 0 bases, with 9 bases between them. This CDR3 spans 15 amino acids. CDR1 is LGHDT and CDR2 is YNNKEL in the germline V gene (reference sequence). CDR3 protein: CASSQGQLLNTEAFF. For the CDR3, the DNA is TGTGCCAGCAGCCAAGGACAGCTTTTGAACACTGAAGCTTTCTTT.

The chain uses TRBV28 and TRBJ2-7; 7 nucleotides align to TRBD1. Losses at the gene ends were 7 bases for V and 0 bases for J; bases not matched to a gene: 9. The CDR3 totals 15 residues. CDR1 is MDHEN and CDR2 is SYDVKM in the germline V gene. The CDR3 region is CASIPGTDYSYEQYF. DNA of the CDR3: TGTGCCAGCATACCCGGGACAGACTACTCCTACGAGCAGTACTTC.

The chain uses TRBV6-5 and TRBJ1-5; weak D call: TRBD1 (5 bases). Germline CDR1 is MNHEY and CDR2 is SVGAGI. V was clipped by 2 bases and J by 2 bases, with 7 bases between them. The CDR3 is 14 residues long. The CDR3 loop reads CASSYRDGNQPQHF. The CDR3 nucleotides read TGTGCCAGCAGTTACCGGGACGGCAATCAGCCCCAGCATTTT.

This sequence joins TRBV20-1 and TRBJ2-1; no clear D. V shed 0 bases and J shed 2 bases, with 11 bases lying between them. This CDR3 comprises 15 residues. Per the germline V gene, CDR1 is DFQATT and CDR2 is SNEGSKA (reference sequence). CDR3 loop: CSARDLGNPYNEQFF. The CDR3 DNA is TGCAGTGCTAGAGATCTTGGGAACCCCTACAATGAGCAGTTCTTC.

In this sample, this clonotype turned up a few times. The CDR3 spells CASSLLGAGGSETQYF. CDR3 DNA: TGTGCCAGCAGCTTACTGGGGGCGGGAGGATCAGAGACCCAGTACTTC. V usage is TRBV7-8 and J usage is TRBJ2-5; 8 bases fit TRBD2. Germline assignment: CDR1 SGHVS and CDR2 FQNEAQ. This CDR3 spans 16 amino acids. With V trimmed by 2 bases and J by 4 bases, 9 bases remained unmatched.

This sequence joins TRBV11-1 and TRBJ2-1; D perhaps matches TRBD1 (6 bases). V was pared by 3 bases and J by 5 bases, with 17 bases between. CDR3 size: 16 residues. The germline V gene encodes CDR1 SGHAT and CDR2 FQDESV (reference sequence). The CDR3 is CASSFSRGGRDNEQFF. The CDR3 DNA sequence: TGTGCCAGCAGCTTCTCCAGGGGCGGCAGGGACAATGAGCAGTTCTTC.

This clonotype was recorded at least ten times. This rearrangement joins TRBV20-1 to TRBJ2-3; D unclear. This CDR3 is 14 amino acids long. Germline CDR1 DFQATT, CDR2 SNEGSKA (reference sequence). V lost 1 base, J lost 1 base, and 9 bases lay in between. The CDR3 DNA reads TGCAGTGCTAGAGTCCCCACAGGCACAGATACGCAGTATTTT. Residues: CSARVPTGTDTQYF.

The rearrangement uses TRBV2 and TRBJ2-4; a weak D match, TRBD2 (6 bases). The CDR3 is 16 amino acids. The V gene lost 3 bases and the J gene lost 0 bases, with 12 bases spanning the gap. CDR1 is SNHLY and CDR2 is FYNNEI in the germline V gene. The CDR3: CASSDKRAVAKNIQYF. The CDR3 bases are TGTGCCAGCAGTGACAAGCGGGCGGTAGCCAAAAACATTCAGTACTTC.

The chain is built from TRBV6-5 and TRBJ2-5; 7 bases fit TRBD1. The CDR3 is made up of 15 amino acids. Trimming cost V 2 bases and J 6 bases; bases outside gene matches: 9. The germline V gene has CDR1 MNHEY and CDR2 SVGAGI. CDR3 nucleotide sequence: TGTGCCAGCAGTTACGCGACAGGGTTAACGCAGACCCAGTACTTC. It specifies CASSYATGLTQTQYF.

CDR3 in DNA: TGCAGTGCTAGCATTCGCGTGGGGAACACTGAAGCTTTCTTT. Translating it yields CSASIRVGNTEAFF. The chain combines TRBV20-1 with TRBJ1-1, with D hard to call. CDR1 DFQATT and CDR2 SNEGSKA come from the germline V gene (reference sequence). Trimming left V 3 bases short and J 1 base short, with 12 bases between. CDR3 length: 14 amino acids.

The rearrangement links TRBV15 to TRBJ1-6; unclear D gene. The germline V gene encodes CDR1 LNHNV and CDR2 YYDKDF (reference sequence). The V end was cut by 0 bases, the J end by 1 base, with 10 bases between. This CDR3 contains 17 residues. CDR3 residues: CATSRETTGSYNSPLHF. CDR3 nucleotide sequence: TGTGCCACCAGCAGAGAAACCACCGGATCCTATAATTCACCCCTCCACTTT.

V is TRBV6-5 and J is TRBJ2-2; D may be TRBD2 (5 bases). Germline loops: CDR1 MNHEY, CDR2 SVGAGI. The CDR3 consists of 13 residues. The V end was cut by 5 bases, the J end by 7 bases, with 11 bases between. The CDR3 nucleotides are TGTGCCAGCAGTCTACTAGAGTTCGGGGAGCTGTTTTTT. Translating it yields CASSLLEFGELFF.